This T cell receptor beta chain was recorded in a study of T-cell memory formation after mild COVID-19. The germline V gene encodes CDR1 SEHNR and CDR2 FQNEAQ (reference sequence). V lost 2 bases and J lost 0; bases outside the gene matches: 9. This CDR3 has 17 residues. Study-level results: Clones that shrank (day 15 to 85) were balanced CD4/CD8, whereas later expanders leaned CD4+.

TCRdb called the 5' RACE reads again in MiXCR, with one record for every CDR3 protein. The data contain about 49,000 distinct CDR3 sequences, approximately 7.6% of them singletons. In the case of this clonotype: Its antigen is undetermined.

The sequencing input was PBMCs or a T cell subset sorted from them (not recorded which). The clonotype was recovered from a man between 18 and 29 years old who had mild COVID-19 (a few samples of this study predate the infection). Cell type and time point are not known. This sequence joins TRBV7-9 and TRBJ1-1; 7 bases agree with TRBD1. CDR3: CASSLSSAGGMNTEAFF. CDR3 DNA sequence: TGTGCCAGCAGCTTATCTTCGGCAGGGGGTATGAACACTGAAGCTTTCTTT.